Below, 27 T cell receptor beta chains from the same sample are listed, as sequenced in a study of cytomegalovirus exposure and HLA in healthy donors. The PCR had 60 Vbeta and 13 Jbeta primers. Method: immunoSEQ multiplex PCR; TCRdb's copy keeps in-frame clones and lacks some. The table has about 41,000 clones, over 75% seen once; the top ten hold approximately 2.8%. What was sequenced was PBMCs. The receptors derive from a man aged 45-60 years in good health and CMV-seronegative.

This clone has only a few counts. This chain uses TRBV7-2 with TRBJ2-1; 15 positions agree with TRBD2. The CDR3 consists of 17 residues. V dropped 0 bases and J dropped 10; count of bases not matched to a gene: 7. Per the germline V gene, CDR1 is SGHTA and CDR2 is FQGNSA. The CDR3 DNA sequence: TGTGCCAGCAGCTTAGCCCCGGGACTAGCGGGGGGAAGGGAGCAGTTCTTC. It encodes CASSLAPGLAGGREQFF. The full variable domain, its missing parts supplied by reference TRBV7-2 and TRBJ2-1, is GAGVSQSPSNKVTEKGKDVELRCDPISGHTALYWYRQSLGQGLEFLIYFQGNSAPDKSGLPSDRFSAERTGGSVSTLTIQRTQQEDSAVYLCASSLAPGLAGGREQFFGPGTRLTVL.

V usage is TRBV5-4 and J usage is TRBJ1-3, with D possibly TRBD1 on 6 matching bases. Trimming pared 4 bases from V and 4 bases from J, leaving 18 bases between. CDR3 length: 16 amino acids. CDR1 and CDR2 from the germline V gene are SGHNT and YYREEE (reference sequence). DNA of the CDR3: TGTGCCAGCAGCCCCCGTTCACTGGGGGCAGGAAACACCATATATTTT. Translated, it gives CASSPRSLGAGNTIYF.

This chain uses TRBV2 with TRBJ2-5, with D perhaps TRBD1 (5 bases). The V and J ends lost 3 bases and 2 bases respectively, with 10 bases between them. Germline lookup yields CDR1 SNHLY and CDR2 FYNNEI. The CDR3 loop spans 14 amino acids. The CDR3 reads CASSDKTVQETQYF. The CDR3 bases are TGTGCCAGCAGTGACAAGACAGTTCAAGAGACCCAGTACTTC.

The CDR3 loop reads CASSLAFGILYEQYF. DNA for the CDR3: TGTGCCAGCAGCTTAGCGTTCGGGATTCTCTACGAGCAGTACTTC. V is TRBV7-8 and J is TRBJ2-5; perhaps TRBD2 as D (5 bases). The J call may be faulty, since TRBJ2-7 better matches the DNA end. CDR1 and CDR2 from the germline V gene are SGHVS and FQNEAQ. The CDR3 spans 15 residues.

The count of this clone is one. This chain joins TRBV7-9 and TRBJ1-4, with a possible D match to TRBD1 (6 bases). The V gene lost 5 bases and the J gene lost 0 bases, with 10 bases spanning the gap. The CDR3 totals 15 residues. Germline CDR1 is SEHNR and CDR2 is FQNEAQ (reference sequence). The CDR3 is CASSANRATNEKLFF. Written as DNA, the CDR3 is TGTGCCAGCAGCGCCAACAGGGCAACTAATGAAAAACTGTTTTTT.

This clone is a singleton in its sample. The chain employs TRBV5-6 and TRBJ1-1; D may be TRBD1 (5 bases). Per the germline V gene, CDR1 is SGHDT and CDR2 is YYEEEE. V lost 0 bases to trimming and J lost 2 bases, with 8 bases between them. CDR3 length equals 14 residues. The DNA of the CDR3 is TGTGCCAGCAGCTTGGGGGGCAGAAACACTGAAGCTTTCTTT. It encodes CASSLGGRNTEAFF.

The chain has TRBV6-4 and TRBJ1-2; tentative D call: TRBD1 (6 bases). The CDR3 sequence is 17 residues long. Deletions cut 2 bases from V and 4 bases from J, with 20 bases between. Germline assignment: CDR1 MRHNA and CDR2 SNTAGT. The CDR3 is CASSDKGFDGGPYGYTF. CDR3 nucleotide sequence: TGTGCCAGCAGTGACAAAGGGTTTGACGGGGGGCCCTATGGCTACACCTTC.

In DNA form, the CDR3 reads TGTGCCAGCAGTAAAATGGGGCGGGACAGTGACTATGGAGAGCAGTTCTTC. Translating it yields CASSKMGRDSDYGEQFF. The chain couples TRBV21-1 to TRBJ2-1; TRBD1 is the table's D call and was not checked against the DNA. TRBV21-1 represents a pseudogene. This CDR3 is 17 amino acids long.

The chain uses TRBV2 and TRBJ2-5, with TRBD1 matching 8 bases. V shed 6 bases and J 10 bases; nucleotides not matched to a gene: 16. This CDR3 has 15 residues. CDR1 and CDR2 from the germline V gene are SNHLY and FYNNEI. The CDR3 coding sequence is TGTGCCAGCAGGGCGCCCCCAGACAGGGGTGCGCGCCAGTACTTC. Translating it yields CASRAPPDRGARQYF.

This clone has only one observation. The V and J genes are TRBV21-1 and TRBJ2-5; the DNA was not compared with TRBD2, the D call given in the table. TRBV21-1 has pseudogene status. The CDR3 consists of 15 residues. The CDR3 coding sequence is TGTGCCAGCAGCCCTCTAGCGGGGGGGGCTGAGACCCAGTACTTC. It encodes CASSPLAGGAETQYF.

This clone has more than one count but fewer than ten. The chain joins TRBV9 to TRBJ1-1; tentative D call: TRBD1 (6 bases). CDR1 and CDR2 from the germline V gene are SGDLS and YYNGEE. The V end lost 3 bases, the J end lost 4 bases, and 13 bases lay between the germline ends. There are 14 residues in the CDR3. CDR3 amino acids: CASSATGFGTEAFF. The DNA of the CDR3 is TGTGCCAGCAGCGCCACAGGGTTTGGCACTGAAGCTTTCTTT.

This clone was recorded a few times. The chain is built from TRBV19 and TRBJ1-2; a weak D match, TRBD1 (6 bases). In germline, CDR1 is LNHDA, CDR2 SQIVND (reference sequence). V lost 8 bases, J lost 8 bases, and 39 bases lay in between. The CDR3 sequence is 20 residues long. The CDR3 DNA follows: TGTGCCAGTTTGGACAGTGACATAACTAGGGTCGAGGGCTACGTTCCGGGCTACACCTTC. Protein sequence: CASLDSDITRVEGYVPGYTF.

The rearrangement links TRBV5-1 to TRBJ2-2; D unclear. The CDR3 consists of 14 residues. Per the germline V gene, CDR1 is SGHRS and CDR2 is YFSETQ. Trimming took 0 bases from V and 10 from J, leaving 13 bases between them. CDR3 nucleotide sequence: TGCGCCAGCAGCTTGGCCAGTACCGCCGTGGAGCTGTTTTTT. Translated, it gives CASSLASTAVELFF. Combining the CDR3 with reference TRBV5-1 and TRBJ2-2 gives the whole variable domain KAGVTQTPRYLIKTRGQQVTLSCSPISGHRSVSWYQQTPGQGLQFLFEYFSETQRNKGNFPGRFSGRQFSNSRSEMNVSTLELGDSALYLCASSLASTAVELFFGEGSRLTVL.

The chain combines TRBV29-1 with TRBJ2-7, with 10 bases lining up with TRBD1. Germline V gene sequence: CDR1 SQVTM, CDR2 ANQGSEA. Unmatched junction bases numbered 11, after V lost 7 bases and J lost 2 bases. The CDR3 spans 15 residues. CDR3 sequence: CSAEIRQGAPYEQYF. The CDR3 DNA sequence: TGCAGCGCCGAAATTCGACAGGGGGCCCCCTACGAGCAGTACTTC.

The chain carries TRBV15 and TRBJ2-7; 7 nucleotides align to TRBD1. The ends lost 0 bases at V and 3 bases at J; junction bases unmatched: 17. The CDR3 loop spans 19 amino acids. Per the germline V gene, CDR1 is LNHNV and CDR2 is YYDKDF (reference sequence). The CDR3 coding sequence is TGTGCCACCAGCAGAGATTATTTTCGTCGTACAGGGGATATCTACGAGCAGTACTTC. This translates into CATSRDYFRRTGDIYEQYF.

This clone was found a few times. V is TRBV6-1 and J is TRBJ1-4, with a possible D match to TRBD1 (6 bases). Germline V gene sequence: CDR1 MNHNS, CDR2 SASEGT. V shed 6 bases and J shed 7 bases, with 12 bases lying between them. The CDR3 runs to 13 residues. The CDR3 DNA follows: TGTGCCAGCAGCGTCAGGGGTAGTGAAAAACTGTTTTTT. The encoded protein is CASSVRGSEKLFF.

CDR3 sequence reads: CASSETSGFQETQYF. The CDR3 bases are TGTGCCAGTAGTGAGACTAGCGGGTTCCAAGAGACCCAGTACTTC. The gene calls are TRBV19 and TRBJ2-5; TRBD2 aligns across 10 bases. Germline CDR1 LNHDA, CDR2 SQIVND (reference sequence). With V trimmed by 5 bases and J by 1 base, 4 bases remained unmatched. This CDR3 is 15 amino acids long.

This chain joins TRBV9 and TRBJ2-7; D gene ambiguous. Trimming left V 2 bases short and J 6 bases short, with 18 bases between. The germline V gene encodes CDR1 SGDLS and CDR2 YYNGEE. The CDR3 consists of 15 residues. Here the CDR3 reads CASSVGPPTSSEQYF. The CDR3 DNA sequence: TGTGCCAGCAGCGTCGGCCCACCGACAAGTTCCGAGCAGTACTTC.

The rearrangement joins TRBV7-2 to TRBJ1-2, with 11 positions matching TRBD1. The V segment lost 1 base and the J segment 5 bases; nucleotides outside the gene matches: 6. Germline V gene lookup returns CDR1 SGHTA and CDR2 FQGNSA. CDR3 length: 16 amino acids. The DNA for the CDR3 is TGTGCCAGCAGCTTAGGGGCGGGGACAGGGGGTTATGGCTACACCTTC. Amino acid sequence: CASSLGAGTGGYGYTF.

CDR3 nucleotides: TGTGCCATCTCACAGCTAAGCTCCTATAATTCACCCCTCCACTTT. It translates to CAISQLSSYNSPLHF. The chain has TRBV6-6 and TRBJ1-6; D not resolved. Germline CDR1 MNHNY, CDR2 SVGAGI (reference sequence). This CDR3 region has 15 residues. V was trimmed by 10 bases and J by 0 bases, leaving 13 bases between them.

This clone was seen only a few times. This chain uses TRBV9 with TRBJ2-6; D gene uncertain. The germline CDR1 and CDR2 sequences are SGDLS and YYNGEE. V was shortened by 2 bases and J by 0 bases, with 3 bases between the two germline ends. The CDR3 consists of 14 residues. The CDR3 sequence: CASSVYSGANVLTF. In DNA form, the CDR3 reads TGTGCCAGCAGCGTTTACTCTGGGGCCAACGTCCTGACTTTC.

V usage is TRBV10-3 and J usage is TRBJ2-5, with D possibly being TRBD2 (6 bases). Trimming took 6 bases from V and 2 from J, leaving 10 bases between them. Germline-derived CDR1 and CDR2 are ENHRY and SYGVKD. The CDR3 has 13 amino acids. CDR3 DNA sequence: TGTGCCATCAGCGGGACTCCACAAGAGACCCAGTACTTC. Protein: CAISGTPQETQYF.

This clone appeared a single time. V gene TRBV7-2 combines with J gene TRBJ1-1; the D is unclear. This CDR3 contains 15 residues. CDR1 and CDR2 from the germline V gene are SGHTA and FQGNSA. Trimming removed 5 bases from V and 4 bases from J, with 17 bases in between. The CDR3 reads CASSTSGGVSTEAFF. CDR3 nucleotide sequence: TGTGCCAGCAGCACTAGTGGTGGGGTAAGCACTGAAGCTTTCTTT.

The chain uses TRBV21-1 and TRBJ2-7; TRBD1, as called in the table, went unchecked against the DNA. TRBV21-1 counts as a pseudogene. The CDR3 covers 19 residues. Written as DNA, the CDR3 is TGTGCCAGCAGCAAAGTCTCAGGGGACAGGGTATCGGCGGAGATCGAGCAGTACTTC. Translated, it gives CASSKVSGDRVSAEIEQYF.

The chain recombines TRBV2 with TRBJ2-5; TRBD2 might be the D (6 bases). V lost 3 bases, J lost 5 bases, and 16 bases lay in between. This CDR3 is built from 15 residues. Germline V gene lookup returns CDR1 SNHLY and CDR2 FYNNEI. The CDR3 DNA reads as TGTGCCAGCAGTGAGGGGGGTAACCTAGGGGAGACCCAGTACTTC. Translated: CASSEGGNLGETQYF. Supplemented by reference TRBV2 and TRBJ2-5, the full variable domain reads EPEVTQTPSHQVTQMGQEVILRCVPISNHLYFYWYRQILGQKVEFLVSFYNNEISEKSEIFDDQFSVERPDGSNFTLKIRSTKLEDSAMYFCASSEGGNLGETQYFGPGTRLLVL.

CDR3 in amino acids: CASSLGLAREQYF. CDR3 bases: TGTGCCAGCAGCCTCGGACTAGCTCGCGAGCAGTACTTC. V usage is TRBV11-2 and J usage is TRBJ2-7, with 8 bases that match TRBD2. Germline values: CDR1 SGHAT, CDR2 FQNNGV. The CDR3 is made up of 13 amino acids. The V gene end was trimmed by 5 bases and the J gene end by 6 bases; junction bases not matched to a gene: 6.

This rearrangement joins TRBV2 to TRBJ1-4, with D possibly matching TRBD1 (5 bases). V lost 2 bases and J lost 0, with 13 bases in between. Germline V CDR1 and CDR2: SNHLY, FYNNEI. The CDR3 length is 17 residues. The CDR3, as DNA: TGTGCCAGCAGTGAACAGTGGGGGGAATCAACTAATGAAAAACTGTTTTTT. Its translation: CASSEQWGESTNEKLFF. Looking up the rest from reference TRBV2 and TRBJ1-4 gives the full variable domain: EPEVTQTPSHQVTQMGQEVILRCVPISNHLYFYWYRQILGQKVEFLVSFYNNEISEKSEIFDDQFSVERPDGSNFTLKIRSTKLEDSAMYFCASSEQWGESTNEKLFFGSGTQLSVL.